In this sample, the clone carrying this T cell receptor (beta chain) turned up many times. Its antigen is unknown. Stability of Graves' hyperthyroidism was defined as absent ophthalmopathy progression within 18 months. Exclusions: uncontrolled infection, other autoimmune disease, pregnancy, lactation. This entry comes from a study of T cells in Graves' hyperthyroidism and ophthalmopathy. Study findings and constraints: Most thyroid clonotypes that were expanded above 0.001 also turned up in blood.

Template material for amplifying TCR beta CDR3 regions consisted of RNA transcripts. A first-round RT-PCR of the TCR CDR3 used the HTBI primer set. TCRdb reprocessed the multiplex PCR reads with MiXCR, giving one entry per CDR3 protein. The table lists a few hundred thousand distinct CDR3 sequences, 40% to 55% of them singletons. This receptor was identified in a woman aged 18-29 years with Graves' hyperthyroidism. Specimen: peripheral blood or thyroid tissue (not recorded which).

The CDR3 protein is CSVEEQPGELFF. CDR3 nucleotides: TGCAGCGTTGAAGAGCAGCCTGGGGAGCTGTTTTTT. The chain has TRBV29-1 and TRBJ2-2; D unclear. Germline CDR1 and CDR2: SQVTM and ANQGSEA. The length of the CDR3 is 12 residues. Trimming left V 0 bases short and J 8 bases short, with 7 bases between.